A selection of T cell receptor beta chains follows, all from one sample in a study of T cell clonotyping in hematopoietic cell transplantation. Data came from immunoSEQ multiplex PCR; TCRdb stores just in-frame clones and leaves some out. The sample includes approximately 80,000 clones, 90% to 96% of them seen just once. The starting material was peripheral blood mononuclear cells, obtained before stem cell transplant. The receptors derive from a woman aged 50 to 65 with acute myeloid leukemia. Some clones in this sample may be carry-over from other donors' samples. Both conserved end residues are part of each CDR3. A D gene is named only where the DNA matches it firmly. Only part of the rows carry a size: once, few, many, or a class if the clone is expanded.

>-|-|TRBJ2-7|TRBV5-6
TGTGCCAGCAGCTCCGGGGGCTACGAGCAGTACTTC
CASSSGGYEQYF
>-|-|TRBJ1-2|TRBV9
TGTGCCAGCAGCGTAGACCTTTTGCCTCGCTATGGCTACACCTTC
CASSVDLLPRYGYTF
>-|-|TRBJ2-2|TRBV29-1
TGCAGCGTCACCTTCAACACCGGGGAGCTGTTTTTT
CSVTFNTGELFF
>TRBD1|-|TRBJ2-7|TRBV2
TGTGCCAGCAGCGGGACAGGGGTAGGCGAGCAGTACTTC
CASSGTGVGEQYF
>TRBD2|-|TRBJ2-5|TRBV5-4
TGTGCCAGCAGCCTTAGCGGGAGTAAGACCCAGTACTTC
CASSLSGSKTQYF
>-|-|TRBJ2-5|TRBV2
TGTGCCAGCACGGACAACGGAAAGACCCAGTACTTC
CASTDNGKTQYF
>-|-|TRBJ1-2|TRBV6-5
TGTGCCAGCAGCCTTGGACGGAACTATGGCTACACCTTC
CASSLGRNYGYTF
>TRBD2|-|TRBJ2-3|TRBV2
TGTGCCAGCAGGCCCGGGACTAGCGGGGGGGCCGGGTGGACAGATACGCAGTATTTT
CASRPGTSGGAGWTDTQYF
>-|once|TRBJ2-7|TRBV10-3
TGTGCCATCAGTGACTTACAGGGAGGAGAGCAGTACTTC
CAISDLQGGEQYF
>-|-|TRBJ2-7|TRBV6-1
TGTGCCAGCAGGAGGGGTAGCGGATCGGACGAGCAGTACTTC
CASRRGSGSDEQYF
>TRBD1|-|TRBJ2-1|TRBV28
TGTGCCAGCAGTACAGACAGGGGGCGCGGCAATGAGCAGTTCTTC
CASSTDRGRGNEQFF
>TRBD2|-|TRBJ2-3|TRBV11-3
TGTGCCAGCAGCGGCGCCCTTGTTAGCGGGGACACAGATACGCAGTATTTT
CASSGALVSGDTDTQYF
>TRBD1|-|TRBJ2-1|TRBV7-2
TGTGCCAGCAGCCCAGGGGGCTCCACCTACAATGAGCAGTTCTTC
CASSPGGSTYNEQFF
>TRBD1|-|TRBJ2-7|TRBV11-2
TGTGCCAGCAGCAAACCGGGACAGTCCTACGAGCAGTACTTC
CASSKPGQSYEQYF
>-|-|TRBJ2-5|TRBV2
TGTGCCAGCAGTGTTGACAGTGGGGGGGAGACCCAGTACTTC
CASSVDSGGETQYF
>TRBD1|-|TRBJ2-7|TRBV7-9
TGTGCCAGCAGCTGGGCCGGGACAGTCTACGAGCAGTACTTC
CASSWAGTVYEQYF
>-|-|TRBJ1-1|TRBV10-1
TGCGCCAGCAGTTCGAAGCAGGGTGGTTTAGTGACGGAAGCTTTCTTT
CASSSKQGGLVTEAFF
>-|-|TRBJ1-1|TRBV30
TGTGCCTGGAGGGCCTTGGGGGAGAACACTGAAGCTTTCTTT
CAWRALGENTEAFF
>-|once|TRBJ1-2|TRBV7-7
TGTGCTAGCAGCTGTCAAGGCTACACCTTC
CASSCQGYTF
>TRBD1|-|TRBJ1-6|TRBV5-1
TGCGCCAGCAGCGCCCGACAGGGAACCTATAATTCACCCCTCCACTTT
CASSARQGTYNSPLHF
>-|-|TRBJ2-2|TRBV14
TGTGCCAGCAGCCCCACTATCTCCACCGGGGAGCTGTTTTTT
CASSPTISTGELFF
>-|-|TRBJ2-2|TRBV2
TGTGCCAGCAGGGCATTTACAGGGGAGCTGTTTTTT
CASRAFTGELFF
>TRBD2|-|TRBJ2-1|TRBV6-6
TGTGCCAGCAGTAGCCCCGGGGGAGGGTCCTACAATGAGCAGTTCTTC
CASSSPGGGSYNEQFF